The present TCR beta chain was sequenced within a study of metastatic and nonmetastatic thyroid tumors. Overall study: Repertoire data that came from the blood and tumor or nodule tissue of malignant and benign thyroid patients were compared.

Every patient underwent thyroid surgery untreated. Of note for this clone: Its target is not known. A much larger clone lies a single base off, so this may be a read error.

General observations from the study: When malignant thyroid tumors were compared with benign nodules, TCR beta diversity was reportedly significantly higher in the malignant tumors. This held in both blood and tumor samples.

Source study methods: Clinicopathological groups supplied CDR3 differences that were used to build a distant-metastasis classifier for papillary thyroid cancer. Via MiXCR, TCRdb re-called the PCR reads. These V and J calls rely on TCRdb rather than the paper's analysis. This sample has around 40,000 clones, with roughly 12% found just once. The material sequenced was blood. The receptor was derived from a female donor with papillary thyroid cancer or a benign thyroid nodule (not recorded which). Some clones in this sample may be carry-over from other donors' samples.

The CDR3 loop reads CSFEWGNEQFF. In DNA, the CDR3 is TGCAGCTTTGAATGGGGGAATGAGCAGTTCTTC. The rearrangement joins TRBV29-1 to TRBJ2-1; D may be TRBD1 or TRBD2 (5 bases each). Germline CDR1 reads SQVTM; CDR2 reads ANQGSEA. The CDR3 length is 11 residues.